A single sample gave rise to the 28 T cell receptor beta chains below, sequenced in a study of blood T cell repertoires in COVID-19. Measured with immunoSEQ multiplex PCR; TCRdb has only the in-frame clones, and not every one. This sample has 300,000 to 350,000 clones, with 87% found just once. The source material was peripheral blood. These receptors were collected from a man between 18 and 35 years old with active or convalescent COVID-19.

The V call is TRBV29-1, the J call TRBJ2-3; 7 bases are shared with TRBD2. Germline V gene sequence: CDR1 SQVTM, CDR2 ANQGSEA. Trimming cost V 6 bases and J 3 bases; bases outside gene matches: 0. The CDR3 runs 11 residues. This CDR3 is CSVGGTDTQYF. The DNA of the CDR3 is TGCAGCGTGGGGGGGACAGATACGCAGTATTTT.

The chain combines TRBV4-1 with TRBJ2-7; the match to TRBD1 covers 9 bases. Germline V gene sequence: CDR1 MGHRA, CDR2 YSYEKL. With 2 bases clipped from V and 4 bases from J, the junction kept 6 bases outside the gene matches. The CDR3 is 15 amino acids. This CDR3 reads CASSQKDRGSYEQYF. The CDR3, as DNA: TGCGCCAGCAGCCAAAAGGACAGGGGTTCGTACGAGCAGTACTTC.

CDR3 bases: TGTGCCAGCAGCGCTCCCACGCCGAGGAGAGGGCTTAGGACTAGCGGCTACGAGCAGTACTTC. Translating it yields CASSAPTPRRGLRTSGYEQYF. The chain carries TRBV21-1 and TRBJ2-7; the D call TRBD2 from the table was never checked on the DNA. TRBV21-1 is a listed pseudogene. The CDR3 totals 21 residues.

The genes are TRBV24-1 and TRBJ1-2; unclear D gene. The CDR3 totals 9 residues. V lost 8 bases and J 7 bases, leaving 4 bases between the germline ends. Germline loops: CDR1 KGHDR, CDR2 SFDVKD. CDR3 sequence: CATICGYTF. CDR3 in DNA: TGTGCCACCATATGTGGCTACACCTTC.

V usage is TRBV7-9 and J usage is TRBJ2-1; perhaps TRBD2 as D (5 bases). This CDR3 has 14 amino acids. Germline lookup yields CDR1 SEHNR and CDR2 FQNEAQ (reference sequence). V shed 3 bases and J shed 5 bases, with 11 bases lying between them. CDR3 loop: CASSFISGNNEQFF. The DNA for the CDR3 is TGTGCCAGCAGCTTCATAAGCGGAAACAATGAGCAGTTCTTC.

The CDR3 loop is CASSPGQGIVLDGYTF. The CDR3 bases are TGCGCCAGCAGCCCGGGACAGGGCATAGTGTTGGATGGCTACACCTTC. This chain uses TRBV5-1 with TRBJ1-2; the match to TRBD1 covers 9 bases. The CDR3 covers 16 residues. The V segment lost 4 bases and the J segment 6 bases; nucleotides outside the gene matches: 13. The germline CDR1 and CDR2 sequences are SGHRS and YFSETQ.

The chain combines TRBV18 with TRBJ1-1; a possible D gene is TRBD1 (5 bases). CDR1 is KGHSH and CDR2 is LQKENI in the germline V gene. The V gene lost 3 bases and the J gene lost 6 bases, with 20 bases spanning the gap. CDR3 length: 16 residues. CDR3 coding DNA: TGTGCCAGCTCACCCCGGAAGACGACAGAAAGGGCTGAAGCTTTCTTT. It specifies CASSPRKTTERAEAFF. Looking up the rest from reference TRBV18 and TRBJ1-1 gives the full variable domain: NAGVMQNPRHLVRRRGQEARLRCSPMKGHSHVYWYRQLPEEGLKFMVYLQKENIIDESGMPKERFSAEFPKEGPSILRIQQVVRGDSAAYFCASSPRKTTERAEAFFGQGTRLTVV.

The chain employs TRBV4-3 and TRBJ1-1; D possibly corresponds to TRBD1 (6 bases). The germline CDR1 and CDR2 sequences are LGHNA and YSLEER. V shed 0 bases and J shed 0 bases, with 11 bases lying between them. The length of the CDR3 is 16 residues. CDR3 DNA: TGCGCCAGCAGCCAAGAGCCGGGACACATGAACACTGAAGCTTTCTTT. It translates to CASSQEPGHMNTEAFF.

The chain recombines TRBV7-8 with TRBJ2-7, with 9 nucleotides matching TRBD1. Germline CDR1 and CDR2: SGHVS and FQNEAQ. The trim removed 4 bases at V and 3 bases at J, leaving 4 bases unmatched. The CDR3 is 14 amino acids. CDR3 in DNA: TGTGCCAGCAGCTACACAGGGGGCGGCTACGAGCAGTACTTC. Its protein product is CASSYTGGGYEQYF.

J is TRBJ1-4 and V is TRBV10-3; TRBD1 agrees at 7 bases. This CDR3 comprises 12 residues. Germline V gives CDR1 ENHRY, CDR2 SYGVKD. Germline trimming cut 10 bases from V and 6 bases from J; bases unmatched to any gene: 5. The chain's CDR3 is CATQGVDEKLFF. The DNA of the CDR3 is TGTGCCACCCAGGGGGTCGATGAAAAACTGTTTTTT.

This clone was seen a few times. The gene calls are TRBV10-1 and TRBJ2-7; 9 bases line up with TRBD2. The germline V gene has CDR1 WNHNN and CDR2 SYGVQD (reference sequence). This CDR3 is 13 amino acids long. J gave up 7 bases and V 3 bases, and 4 bases lay outside the gene matches. CDR3 DNA sequence: TGCGCCAGCAGTGATAGCGGGAGCGAAGAGCAGTACTTC. The encoded protein is CASSDSGSEEQYF.

The rearrangement uses TRBV9 and TRBJ2-2; possibly TRBD1 for D (5 bases). The V gene's germline CDR1 is SGDLS and CDR2 YYNGEE. The V and J ends lost 4 bases and 2 bases respectively, with 21 bases between them. The CDR3 is made up of 18 amino acids. CDR3 sequence: CASSFSRAPIQNTGELFF. CDR3 nucleotides: TGTGCCAGCAGCTTTAGCAGGGCTCCAATCCAAAACACCGGGGAGCTGTTTTTT.

The chain links TRBV5-1 to TRBJ2-5; 7 positions match TRBD2. This CDR3 contains 14 residues. The V gene end was trimmed by 4 bases and the J gene end by 2 bases; junction bases not matched to a gene: 5. CDR1 and CDR2 (germline): SGHRS, YFSETQ. The CDR3 is CASSPGGTQETQYF. The CDR3 DNA is TGCGCCAGCAGCCCGGGAGGTACACAAGAGACCCAGTACTTC. The full variable domain, in which reference TRBV5-1 and TRBJ2-5 provide the parts outside the CDR3, is KAGVTQTPRYLIKTRGQQVTLSCSPISGHRSVSWYQQTPGQGLQFLFEYFSETQRNKGNFPGRFSGRQFSNSRSEMNVSTLELGDSALYLCASSPGGTQETQYFGPGTRLLVL.

J is TRBJ2-3 and V is TRBV27; 7 bases agree with TRBD1. Per the germline V gene, CDR1 is MNHEY and CDR2 is SMNVEV (reference sequence). The CDR3 runs 16 residues. V was clipped by 6 bases and J by 2 bases; unmatched bases: 11. The DNA for the CDR3 is TGTGCCAGCAGCTCTCTCCCGGGACAGATCACAGATACGCAGTATTTT. The encoded protein is CASSSLPGQITDTQYF.

The rearrangement links TRBV19 to TRBJ1-2; 8 nucleotides align to TRBD1. Germline assignment: CDR1 LNHDA and CDR2 SQIVND (reference sequence). Trimming removed 4 bases from V and 0 bases from J; junction bases left unmatched: 4. CDR3 size: 15 residues. The CDR3 nucleotides are TGTGCCAGTAGTACAAGGACAGGGACTAACTATGGCTACACCTTC. Protein product: CASSTRTGTNYGYTF.

V and J are TRBV7-9 and TRBJ2-3; D possibly corresponds to TRBD1 (6 bases). The CDR3 has 15 amino acids. Germline-derived CDR1 and CDR2 are SEHNR and FQNEAQ (reference sequence). V dropped 3 bases and J dropped 4 bases, with 14 bases sitting between them. Written as DNA, the CDR3 is TGTGCCAGCAGCTTCGTAGGGACATTGGCAGATACGCAGTATTTT. Translating gives CASSFVGTLADTQYF. The variable domain in full, completed from reference TRBV7-9 and TRBJ2-3, reads DTGVSQNPRHKITKRGQNVTFRCDPISEHNRLYWYRQTLGQGPEFLTYFQNEAQLEKSRLLSDRFSAERPKGSFSTLEIQRTEQGDSAMYLCASSFVGTLADTQYFGPGTRLTVL.

The gene calls are TRBV7-9 and TRBJ1-3, with 7 bases lining up with TRBD1. The CDR3 is 17 amino acids. Germline lookup yields CDR1 SEHNR and CDR2 FQNEAQ (reference sequence). Trimming cost V 5 bases and J 0 bases; bases outside gene matches: 10. The CDR3 nucleotides are TGTGCCAGCAGCCCGGGGACAGTGGATTTCTCTGGAAACACCATATATTTT. This gives the protein CASSPGTVDFSGNTIYF.

This rearrangement joins TRBV19 to TRBJ1-4; unclear D gene. Germline-derived CDR1 and CDR2 are LNHDA and SQIVND (reference sequence). Trimming stripped 6 bases from V and 4 bases from J, with 9 bases between. This CDR3 is 13 amino acids long. CDR3 sequence: CASRSNYNEKLFF. Here the CDR3 DNA reads TGTGCCAGTAGATCGAACTATAATGAAAAACTGTTTTTT. Together with reference TRBV19 and TRBJ1-4, the CDR3 gives the full variable domain: DGGITQSPKYLFRKEGQNVTLSCEQNLNHDAMYWYRQDPGQGLRLIYYSQIVNDFQKGDIAEGYSVSREKKESFPLTVTSAQKNPTAFYLCASRSNYNEKLFFGSGTQLSVL.

The chain carries TRBV2 and TRBJ2-7, with 9 bases fitting TRBD1. Germline CDR1 SNHLY, CDR2 FYNNEI. This CDR3 spans 14 amino acids. Losses at the gene ends were 5 bases for V and 5 bases for J; bases not matched to a gene: 7. CDR3 loop: CASSWGQGGHEQYF. The CDR3 bases are TGTGCCAGCAGTTGGGGACAGGGAGGACACGAGCAGTACTTC.

The CDR3 sequence is CASSIGRKLNSYEQYF. Here the CDR3 DNA reads TGTGCCAGTAGTATAGGACGGAAACTAAATTCCTACGAGCAGTACTTC. The genes are TRBV19 and TRBJ2-7; D remains ambiguous. Per the germline V gene, CDR1 is LNHDA and CDR2 is SQIVND (reference sequence). Trimming removed 1 base from V and 1 base from J, with 14 bases in between. The length of the CDR3 is 16 residues.

Written as DNA, the CDR3 is TGTGCCAGCAGGAGAGTGAACACTGAAGCTTTCTTT. Amino acids: CASRRVNTEAFF. The chain combines TRBV6-5 with TRBJ1-1; no clear D gene. V was clipped by 6 bases and J by 0 bases, with 5 bases between them. The germline gives CDR1 MNHEY, CDR2 SVGAGI. This CDR3 is 12 amino acids long.

The rearrangement joins TRBV6-2 or TRBV6-3 to TRBJ1-5, with D unclear. V was clipped by 0 bases and J by 7 bases, with 13 bases between them. This CDR3 comprises 15 residues. Germline V gene sequence: CDR1 MNHEY, CDR2 SVGEGT. CDR3 amino acids: CASSYSSQPGQPQHF. In DNA, the CDR3 is TGTGCCAGCAGTTACTCGAGCCAACCCGGGCAGCCCCAGCATTTT.

The chain links TRBV5-1 to TRBJ2-5; the match to TRBD1 covers 7 bases. This CDR3 has 15 residues. Germline V lookup: CDR1 SGHRS, CDR2 YFSETQ. J gave up 5 bases and V 0 bases, and 7 bases lay outside the gene matches. Here the CDR3 DNA reads TGCGCCAGCAGCTTGGGACAGGGCCGCGAGGAGACCCAGTACTTC. Translation: CASSLGQGREETQYF. The whole variable domain, filled in from reference TRBV5-1 and TRBJ2-5, reads KAGVTQTPRYLIKTRGQQVTLSCSPISGHRSVSWYQQTPGQGLQFLFEYFSETQRNKGNFPGRFSGRQFSNSRSEMNVSTLELGDSALYLCASSLGQGREETQYFGPGTRLLVL.

V gene TRBV12-3 or TRBV12-4 combines with J gene TRBJ2-1, with TRBD2 as a possible D gene (6 bases). Trimming removed 6 bases from V and 7 bases from J, with 13 bases in between. CDR3 length: 13 residues. As DNA, the CDR3 is TGTGCCAGCAGCCGGGAGAGCAGGAATGAGCAGTTCTTC. Protein: CASSRESRNEQFF.

The V call is TRBV3-1 (or the pseudogene TRBV3-2), the J call TRBJ1-1; tentatively, D is TRBD1 (6 bases). CDR1 and CDR2 from the germline V gene are LGHDT and YNNKEL (reference sequence). With 4 bases removed from V and 4 bases from J, the gap between germline ends came to 16 bases. This CDR3 region has 15 residues. The CDR3 DNA sequence: TGTGCCAGCAGCCCTACAATCATCAGGGGCACTGAAGCTTTCTTT. Its protein is CASSPTIIRGTEAFF.

The rearrangement joins TRBV28 to TRBJ2-7, with a tentative D call TRBD2 (5 bases). V was trimmed by 4 bases and J by 1 base, leaving 17 bases between them. The CDR3 has 16 residues. Germline V gene sequence: CDR1 MDHEN, CDR2 SYDVKM. This CDR3 is CASSSPHSGLSYEQYF. CDR3 coding DNA: TGTGCCAGCAGTTCTCCTCACAGCGGCCTATCCTACGAGCAGTACTTC.

V and J are TRBV19 and TRBJ1-2; D is uncertain. The ends were cut back, 3 bases at V and 8 bases at J, with 10 bases in the middle. CDR1 is LNHDA and CDR2 is SQIVND in the germline V gene (reference sequence). The CDR3 has 12 amino acids. CDR3 amino acids: CASSIGHRGYTF. In nucleotides, the CDR3 is TGTGCCAGTAGTATTGGTCACAGAGGCTACACCTTC.

J is TRBJ2-1 and V is TRBV5-5; D perhaps matches TRBD1 (5 bases). The CDR3 spans 14 residues. CDR1 and CDR2 from the germline V gene are SGHKS and YYEKEE (reference sequence). The V and J ends lost 2 bases and 5 bases respectively, with 11 bases between them. The CDR3 region has the DNA TGTGCCAGCAGCTTTTTGGTAGGGGACAATGAGCAGTTCTTC. This codes for CASSFLVGDNEQFF.